The rows below give T cell receptor beta chains drawn from one sample of a study of blood T cell repertoires in COVID-19. TCRdb's table, derived via immunoSEQ multiplex PCR, lists solely in-frame clones and lacks some. The sample lists about 190,000 clones; roughly 82% were seen once. The source material was peripheral blood. Receptors were obtained from a woman aged 60-70 years with COVID-19, enrolled during active disease. Each CDR3 is given with its conserved first and last residue. Some rows mark clone size as missing; the rest say once, few, many or name a class of expanded clone.

j_call v_call cdr3_length clone_size cdr3_aa
TRBJ2-2 TRBV5-1 17 NA CASSYPPDRGSAGELFF
TRBJ2-5 TRBV29-1 12 once CSVGLAKETQYF
TRBJ1-1 TRBV7-2 13 NA CASSLEGTGEAFF
TRBJ1-1 TRBV7-8 15 NA CASSSDRGGYTEAFF
TRBJ1-4 TRBV19 15 NA CASSTTGMLSEKLFF
TRBJ2-7 TRBV6-4 16 NA CASRGTSLTTSYEQYF
TRBJ2-2 TRBV7-2 15 NA CASSAGQGGTGELFF
TRBJ1-3 TRBV4-1 17 once CASSQDPPGQSGNTIYF
TRBJ1-1 TRBV15 15 NA CATTAGGAPNTEAFF
TRBJ2-7 TRBV6-2/TRBV6-3 15 NA CASSRRLAGGYEQYF
TRBJ1-1 TRBV6-5 16 NA CASSFRGIGSDTEAFF
TRBJ2-2 TRBV9 13 NA CASSGQRTGELFF
TRBJ2-3 TRBV13 17 NA CASSVRALAGESNTQYF
TRBJ1-4 TRBV11-2 12 NA CASSLDSTKLFF
TRBJ2-7 TRBV4-2 16 NA CASSQDASTARGEQYF
TRBJ1-3 TRBV9 15 NA CASSPQSRGLNTIYF
TRBJ2-1 TRBV7-9 13 NA CASSSTGYNEQFF
TRBJ1-1 TRBV27 12 few CASSFPQGATFF